This T cell receptor (beta chain) was identified in a study of OX40 agonist ivuxolimab in advanced cancers. The study's findings and limits: Expanded peripheral T cell antigen specificity was not determined.

Turning to this clone: Its antigen remains unidentified.

Sequencing used immunoSEQ multiplex PCR; TCRdb keeps in-frame clones, though not all of them. The repertoire consists of under 200,000 clones, with around 94% occurring once and the leading ten covering just over 0.3%. The CDR3 length is 15 residues. V shed 2 bases, J shed 7 bases, and the junction held 6 bases outside the gene matches. Germline assignment: CDR1 GTSNPN and CDR2 SVGIG (reference sequence). The chain links TRBV30 to TRBJ1-5; 12 bases agree with TRBD1. The sequences come from CD4+ or CD8+ T cells sorted from blood, collected in a trial of the OX40 agonist ivuxolimab. This sequence was found in an adult with an advanced solid tumor such as melanoma, head and neck, liver or kidney cancer. CDR3 in amino acids: CAWSLGTGGIQPQHF. For the CDR3, the DNA is TGTGCCTGGAGTTTAGGGACAGGGGGCATCCAGCCCCAGCATTTT.